This T cell receptor (beta chain) was recovered during a study of cytotoxic CD8 clonotypes in ibrutinib-treated CLL. Clones were sequenced by immunoSEQ multiplex PCR, and TCRdb holds only the in-frame ones, with some missing. This table holds roughly 180,000 clones, about four fifths found once. CDR1 is SGHRS, CDR2 YFSETQ, per germline. Trimming took 3 bases from V and 5 from J, leaving 12 bases between them. The CDR3 is 14 amino acids. The TCR comes from a human donor with chronic lymphocytic leukemia. This specimen consisted of PBMCs, obtained after 24 months of ibrutinib treatment. V and J are TRBV5-1 and TRBJ1-5; D is perhaps TRBD1 (6 bases). The DNA for the CDR3 is TGCGCCAGCAGCTCGGGACAAACTGATCAGCCCCAGCATTTT. Encoded protein: CASSSGQTDQPQHF.